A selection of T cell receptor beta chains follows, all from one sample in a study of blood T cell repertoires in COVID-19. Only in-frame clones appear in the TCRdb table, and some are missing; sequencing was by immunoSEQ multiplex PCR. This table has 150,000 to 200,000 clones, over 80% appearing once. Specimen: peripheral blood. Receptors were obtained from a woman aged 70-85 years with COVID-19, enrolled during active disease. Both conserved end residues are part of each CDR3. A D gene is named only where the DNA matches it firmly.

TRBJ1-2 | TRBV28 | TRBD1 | CASSLTGGAISYGYTF
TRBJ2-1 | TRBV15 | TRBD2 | CATSGTSGNEQFF
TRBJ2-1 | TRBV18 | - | CASSPDRHNEQFF
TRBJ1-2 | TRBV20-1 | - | CSAHYYGYTF
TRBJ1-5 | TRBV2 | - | CASKGEGYSNQPQHF
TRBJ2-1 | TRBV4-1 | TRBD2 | CASSLDGTSGNNEQFF
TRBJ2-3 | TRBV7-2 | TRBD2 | CASSPGTSGSTDTQYF
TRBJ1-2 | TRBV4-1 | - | CASSQDRTTLNGYTF
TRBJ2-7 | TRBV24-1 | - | CATSGGTYEQYF
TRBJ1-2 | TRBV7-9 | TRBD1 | CASSLSTGQGRHGYTF
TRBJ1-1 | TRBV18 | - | CASSPTLNTEAFF
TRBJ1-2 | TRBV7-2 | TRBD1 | CASSPSGNSGGSRGYTF
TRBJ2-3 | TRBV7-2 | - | CASSSRSGDTQYF
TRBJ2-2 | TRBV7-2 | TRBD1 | CASSLGFGTGGTGELFF
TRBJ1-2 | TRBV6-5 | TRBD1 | CASSPPGGGGYTF
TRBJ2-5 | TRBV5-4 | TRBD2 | CASSTPLAGGETQYF
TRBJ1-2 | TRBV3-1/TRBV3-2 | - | CASSQAKGFGYGYTF
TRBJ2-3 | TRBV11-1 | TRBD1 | CASSSGAGGVDTQYF
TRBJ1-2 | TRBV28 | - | CASSLNTGYTF
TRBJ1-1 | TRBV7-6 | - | CASSPRLRGFNTEAFF
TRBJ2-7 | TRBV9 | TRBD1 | CASSAAGTGSSYEQYF
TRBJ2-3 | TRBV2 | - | CASSQGHSTDTQYF
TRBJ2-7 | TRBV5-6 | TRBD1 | CASSSGQSSYEQYF
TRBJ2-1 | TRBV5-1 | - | CASSLDYALYNEQFF
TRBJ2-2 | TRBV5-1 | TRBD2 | CASSTPSGNTGELFF
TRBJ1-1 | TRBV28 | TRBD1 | CASRPSGQGKTEAFF
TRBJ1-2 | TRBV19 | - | CASRPRQGSYGYTF
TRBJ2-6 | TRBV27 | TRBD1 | CASRPDRARSSGANVLTF
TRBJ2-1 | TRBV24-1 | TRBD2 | CATSDGLAAFAYNEQFF
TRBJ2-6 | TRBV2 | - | CASSPQGPGANVLTF
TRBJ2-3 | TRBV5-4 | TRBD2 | CASSTGLAGRTDTQYF
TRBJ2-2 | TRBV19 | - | CASSSVTGWVGELFF
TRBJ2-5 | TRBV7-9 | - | CASRWGLETQYF
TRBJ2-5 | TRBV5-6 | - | CASNHGNQETQYF
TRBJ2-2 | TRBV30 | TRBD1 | CAFQGQGRAGELFF
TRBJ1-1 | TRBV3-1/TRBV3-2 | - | CASSLGHSNTEAFF
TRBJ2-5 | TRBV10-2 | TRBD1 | CASSNSYRGTQYF
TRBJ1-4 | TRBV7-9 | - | CASSFDRDNEKLFF